One and the same sample provided the 17 T cell receptor beta chains below, sequenced in a study of blood T cell repertoires in COVID-19. The table came from immunoSEQ multiplex PCR; TCRdb's copy has only in-frame clones and leaves some out. The profile shows approximately 180,000 clones, 80% to 95% of them singletons. Input material: peripheral blood. These receptors were taken from a man in his forties or fifties with acute or convalescent COVID-19.

This clone was observed a single time. V and J are TRBV7-9 and TRBJ2-5; 7 positions agree with TRBD1. V lost 5 bases, J lost 5 bases, and 11 bases stayed unmatched. This CDR3 is 15 amino acids long. Germline lookup yields CDR1 SEHNR and CDR2 FQNEAQ (reference sequence). CDR3 sequence: CASSPRTGWQETQYF. For the CDR3, the DNA is TGTGCCAGCAGCCCGAGGACAGGCTGGCAGGAGACCCAGTACTTC.

V gene TRBV10-3 combines with J gene TRBJ2-4; 8 bases line up with TRBD2. J was trimmed by 1 base and V by 0 bases; bases with no gene match: 8. Per germline, CDR1 ENHRY and CDR2 SYGVKD. The length of the CDR3 is 18 residues. The CDR3 sequence: CAISESGAGGQAKNIQYF. The CDR3 DNA sequence: TGTGCCATCAGTGAGTCGGGGGCGGGGGGCCAGGCCAAAAACATTCAGTACTTC.

The CDR3 sequence is CSAQGNAGANVLTF. The CDR3 bases are TGCAGCGCACAGGGGAATGCTGGGGCCAACGTCCTGACTTTC. The rearrangement links TRBV29-1 to TRBJ2-6; 7 nucleotides line up with TRBD1. Trimming removed 7 bases from V and 2 bases from J; junction bases left unmatched: 5. Germline V lookup: CDR1 SQVTM, CDR2 ANQGSEA. This CDR3 is 14 amino acids long.

Only one count was recorded for this clone. J is TRBJ1-2 and V is TRBV19; TRBD1 aligns across 9 bases. CDR3 length: 13 amino acids. The J segment lost 6 bases and the V segment lost 6 bases, leaving 5 bases of the junction unmatched. The germline gives CDR1 LNHDA, CDR2 SQIVND (reference sequence). The CDR3 DNA follows: TGTGCCAGTAGGAGGACAGGGGATGATGGCTACACCTTC. Residues: CASRRTGDDGYTF.

In this sample, this clone turned up once. This chain links TRBV13 with TRBJ2-5; the match to TRBD2 covers 15 bases. Germline CDR1 and CDR2: PRHDT and FYEKMQ (reference sequence). This CDR3 has 17 residues. J gave up 5 bases and V 2 bases, and 6 bases lay outside the gene matches. CDR3 sequence: CASSLWGTSGGSETQYF. As DNA, the CDR3 is TGTGCCAGCAGCTTATGGGGGACTAGCGGGGGGTCGGAGACCCAGTACTTC.

The gene calls are TRBV6-6 and TRBJ2-3, with 8 bases lining up with TRBD2. CDR3 length: 15 amino acids. The V gene's germline CDR1 is MNHNY and CDR2 SVGAGI (reference sequence). V was clipped by 4 bases and J by 6 bases; unmatched bases: 9. The CDR3 sequence is CASSWLSGGRDTQYF. In DNA, the CDR3 is TGTGCCAGCAGTTGGTTGAGCGGGGGCCGGGATACGCAGTATTTT.

The chain employs TRBV7-3 and TRBJ2-2; D is possibly TRBD1 (5 bases). Trimming removed 5 bases from V and 2 bases from J, with 9 bases in between. The germline gives CDR1 SGHTA, CDR2 FQGTGA. The CDR3 is 14 residues long. The CDR3 bases are TGTGCCAGCAGCCAGGGTCCAAACACCGGGGAGCTGTTTTTT. Its translation is CASSQGPNTGELFF. The complete variable domain, with remaining parts taken from reference TRBV7-3 and TRBJ2-2, reads GAGVSQTPSNKVTEKGKYVELRCDPISGHTALYWYRQSLGQGPEFLIYFQGTGAADDSGLPNDRFFAVRPEGSVSTLKIQRTERGDSAVYLCASSQGPNTGELFFGEGSRLTVL.

V is TRBV7-9 and J is TRBJ1-2; 9 positions match TRBD1. The J segment lost 4 bases and the V segment lost 5 bases, leaving 5 bases of the junction unmatched. Germline V gene data show CDR1 as SEHNR and CDR2 as FQNEAQ (reference sequence). The CDR3 totals 14 residues. CDR3 in DNA: TGTGCCAGCAGCCAAGGACAGGGGAGCTATGGCTACACCTTC. Translation: CASSQGQGSYGYTF.

This sequence joins TRBV27 and TRBJ1-3; tentative D call: TRBD1 (5 bases). The CDR3 has 16 residues. With 8 bases removed from V and 8 bases from J, the gap between germline ends came to 25 bases. The germline gives CDR1 MNHEY, CDR2 SMNVEV (reference sequence). The CDR3 DNA reads TGTGCCAGCGCATCGGGACTGGCGTTTAATATGGACACCATATATTTT. Its translation is CASASGLAFNMDTIYF.

The rearrangement links TRBV5-1 to TRBJ1-5; TRBD1 aligns across 7 bases. The V gene's germline CDR1 is SGHRS and CDR2 YFSETQ. The J segment lost 1 base and the V segment lost 4 bases, leaving 2 bases of the junction unmatched. CDR3 length: 14 residues. As DNA, the CDR3 is TGCGCCAGCAGCCCGGGACAGAGCAATCAGCCCCAGCATTTT. Its translation is CASSPGQSNQPQHF.

The chain uses TRBV5-1 and TRBJ2-1, with TRBD2 matching over 10 bases. CDR3 length equals 16 residues. The V gene's germline CDR1 is SGHRS and CDR2 YFSETQ. With V trimmed by 5 bases and J by 0 bases, 5 bases remained unmatched. The CDR3 loop reads CASSPRTSGSYNEQFF. For the CDR3, the DNA is TGCGCCAGCAGTCCGAGGACTAGCGGCTCCTACAATGAGCAGTTCTTC.

The DNA for the CDR3 is TGTGCCACCAGCAGAGATCCGGTCGAGCAGTACTTC. Translated, it gives CATSRDPVEQYF. This sequence joins TRBV15 and TRBJ2-7, with D unclear. CDR3 length equals 12 residues. V gave up 0 bases and J gave up 6 bases, with 6 bases separating them. CDR1 and CDR2 (germline): LNHNV, YYDKDF (reference sequence).

The chain uses TRBV2 and TRBJ2-1, with a possible D match to TRBD2 (6 bases). The CDR3 has 12 residues. Per the germline V gene, CDR1 is SNHLY and CDR2 is FYNNEI. V lost 7 bases to trimming and J lost 12 bases, with 16 bases between them. Here the CDR3 reads CASTQAGKVQFF. Here the CDR3 DNA reads TGTGCCAGCACCCAGGCGGGAAAAGTGCAGTTCTTC.

This clone was recorded only once. The chain has TRBV27 and TRBJ2-1; D not resolved. Deletions cut 5 bases from V and 0 bases from J, with 14 bases between. Germline V gives CDR1 MNHEY, CDR2 SMNVEV (reference sequence). The CDR3 is 16 residues long. The CDR3 sequence: CASSTKRASSYNEQFF. For the CDR3, the DNA is TGTGCCAGCAGTACAAAGCGCGCGAGCTCCTACAATGAGCAGTTCTTC.

V usage is TRBV29-1 and J usage is TRBJ2-1, with TRBD1 matching 11 bases. Germline CDR1 SQVTM, CDR2 ANQGSEA. The CDR3 contains 15 residues. The V gene end was trimmed by 4 bases and the J gene end by 3 bases; junction bases not matched to a gene: 5. Written as DNA, the CDR3 is TGCAGCGTTGCCGCGGGACAGGGGGTCTACAATGAGCAGTTCTTC. Amino acids: CSVAAGQGVYNEQFF.

V usage is TRBV3-1 (or the pseudogene TRBV3-2) and J usage is TRBJ1-1; the match to TRBD1 covers 8 bases. There are 15 residues in the CDR3. V trimming: 7 bases; J trimming: 3 bases; junction bases outside the gene matches: 10. The V gene's germline CDR1 is LGHDT and CDR2 YNNKEL (reference sequence). The CDR3 coding sequence is TGTGCCAGCACATGGGGACAGGAGGCCGACACTGAAGCTTTCTTT. It translates to CASTWGQEADTEAFF.

The chain combines TRBV6-5 with TRBJ1-2; the match to TRBD1 covers 7 bases. V was pared by 0 bases and J by 6 bases, with 7 bases of the junction left unmatched. CDR1 and CDR2 from the germline V gene are MNHEY and SVGAGI. The CDR3 has 15 amino acids. CDR3 in amino acids: CASSYSLTGMDGYTF. The CDR3 coding sequence is TGTGCCAGCAGTTACTCCCTGACAGGGATGGATGGCTACACCTTC.